A selection of T cell receptor beta chains follows, all from one sample in a study of cytotoxic CD8 clonotypes in ibrutinib-treated CLL. Data came from immunoSEQ multiplex PCR; TCRdb stores just in-frame clones and leaves some out. Of about 300,000 clones listed, around 76% are singletons. The specimen comprised PBMCs, sampled at disease progression, from a patient treated with ibrutinib. The receptors here all came from a human donor with chronic lymphocytic leukemia. Each CDR3 is given with its conserved first and last residue. The order of the fields is J gene, D gene, V gene, CDR3 length, clone size, CDR3 DNA, CDR3 protein. A D gene is named only where the DNA matches it firmly. A clone size is listed for some rows: how often the clone was seen (once, few, many), or a class if it is expanded.

>TRBJ2-7|TRBD2|TRBV7-2|16|NA
TGTGCCAGCAGCCCAAGCGGGAGGGCCTTACAGTACGAGCAGTACTTC
CASSPSGRALQYEQYF
>TRBJ1-1|NA|TRBV19|14|NA
TGTGCCAGTAGTCTCCGACAGATGAACACTGAAGCTTTCTTT
CASSLRQMNTEAFF
>TRBJ2-3|NA|TRBV4-2|16|NA
TGTGCCAGCAGCCCCACCGCCCGGGAAATTACAGATACGCAGTATTTT
CASSPTAREITDTQYF
>TRBJ2-1|NA|TRBV28|17|NA
TGTGCCAGCAGTTTACTGGGCCTCGGGCTAGTTTCCAATGAGCAGTTCTTC
CASSLLGLGLVSNEQFF
>TRBJ2-3|NA|TRBV9|12|few
TGTGCCACGTGGACGAGCACAGATACGCAGTATTTT
CATWTSTDTQYF
>TRBJ1-4|NA|TRBV5-1|15|NA
TGCGCCAGCAGCTTATCTAGGGCGCTAGCTGAAAAACTGTTTTTT
CASSLSRALAEKLFF
>TRBJ2-1|TRBD2|TRBV15|17|once
TGTGCCACCAGCGGGGGGGATCGAACGACATCCTACAATGAGCAGTTCTTC
CATSGGDRTTSYNEQFF
>TRBJ2-7|NA|TRBV5-1|13|NA
TGCGCCAGCAGCTTAAGGACGCCCCACGAGCAGTACTTC
CASSLRTPHEQYF
>TRBJ1-1|NA|TRBV7-2|14|NA
TGTGCCAGCAGCATGGGTGGGGCGAACACTGAAGCTTTCTTT
CASSMGGANTEAFF
>TRBJ2-2|NA|TRBV5-1|14|NA
TGCGCCAGCAGCGCCCAAGGCCATACCGGGGAGCTGTTTTTT
CASSAQGHTGELFF
>TRBJ2-7|TRBD2|TRBV4-3|16|NA
TGCGCCAGCAGCCAAGATCAGACTAGCGGGAGATACGAGCAGTACTTC
CASSQDQTSGRYEQYF
>TRBJ1-3|NA|TRBV10-2|15|NA
TGCGCCAGCAGTGAGTCTATTGGTCTTGGAAACACCATATATTTT
CASSESIGLGNTIYF
>TRBJ2-7|NA|TRBV5-8|15|once
TGTGCCAGCAGCTTGGCCCCCGGATTAAACTACGAGCAGTACTTC
CASSLAPGLNYEQYF
>TRBJ2-5|NA|TRBV19|14|NA
TGTGCCAGTAGTAGGCTAGACACCCAAGAGACCCAGTACTTC
CASSRLDTQETQYF
>TRBJ2-1|TRBD1|TRBV10-3|16|NA
TGTGCCATCAGTTCCCCCGCCGGGACAGTGATCGATGAGCAGTTCTTC
CAISSPAGTVIDEQFF
>TRBJ2-2|TRBD2|TRBV11-2|17|NA
TGTGCCAGCAGCTCATTCGGTGCGGGGGTGTACACCGGGGAGCTGTTTTTT
CASSSFGAGVYTGELFF
>TRBJ1-2|NA|TRBV5-1|15|NA
TGCGCCAGCAGCTTGGAATCGGGGAGAAACTATGGCTACACCTTC
CASSLESGRNYGYTF
>TRBJ2-1|NA|TRBV11-2|17|NA
TGTGCCAGCAGTCCCCGTCCCATAACGGGGCTTCACAATGAGCAGTTCTTC
CASSPRPITGLHNEQFF
>TRBJ2-7|NA|TRBV4-1|13|few
TGCGCCAGCAGCCGGTGGGAAGGACGCGAGCAGTACTTC
CASSRWEGREQYF
>TRBJ2-7|NA|TRBV27|14|few
TGTGCCAGCAGTTTCTTAGGGGCTAGCTACGAGCAGTACTTC
CASSFLGASYEQYF
>TRBJ2-2|NA|TRBV7-6|13|NA
TGTGCCAGCAGCTTATTGAGAGCCGGGGAGCTGTTTTTT
CASSLLRAGELFF
>TRBJ2-5|NA|TRBV7-3|13|NA
TGTGCCAGCAGCTTAACTCATAGGGAGACCCAGTACTTC
CASSLTHRETQYF
>TRBJ2-3|TRBD1|TRBV27|15|NA
TGTGCCAGCAGTTCGGACAGGGGCTACACAGATACGCAGTATTTT
CASSSDRGYTDTQYF
>TRBJ1-2|NA|TRBV19|16|NA
TGTGCCAGTAGTATTCGGATCACCTGGGATCGGAATGGCTACACCTTC
CASSIRITWDRNGYTF
>TRBJ2-7|TRBD1|TRBV4-1|15|once
TGCGCCAGCAGCCCTGGACAGGGCCCCGACTACGAGCAGTACTTC
CASSPGQGPDYEQYF
>TRBJ1-2|NA|TRBV6-1|13|few
TGTGCCAGCAGTGAAATCTACAGCTATGGCTACACCTTC
CASSEIYSYGYTF
>TRBJ1-1|NA|TRBV7-3|13|NA
TGTGCCAGCAGCTCGGACCGGAACACTGAAGCTTTCTTT
CASSSDRNTEAFF
>TRBJ2-1|NA|TRBV4-3|16|NA
TGCGCCAGCAGCCACGGGCGAACCGGGGGCTACAATGAGCAGTTCTTC
CASSHGRTGGYNEQFF
>TRBJ1-2|NA|TRBV5-1|15|once
TGCGCCAGCAGCTCCCAGCCGGGACTTGGCTATGGCTACACCTTC
CASSSQPGLGYGYTF
>TRBJ2-5|NA|TRBV18|14|NA
TGTGCCAGCTCACCACGACAGTCCGCGGAGACCCAGTACTTC
CASSPRQSAETQYF
>TRBJ1-5|NA|TRBV18|16|NA
TGTGCCAGCTCACCACGCGCAGGGGCCCCTAATCAGCCCCAGCATTTT
CASSPRAGAPNQPQHF
>TRBJ2-1|TRBD1|TRBV25-1|14|NA
TGTGCCAGTGGGCCGCCAGGGGGCTACAATGAGCAGTTCTTC
CASGPPGGYNEQFF
>TRBJ2-1|TRBD2|TRBV4-3|16|NA
TGCGCCAGCAGCCAAGGGGTAGCGGGAGGGCCGTATGAGCAGTTCTTC
CASSQGVAGGPYEQFF
>TRBJ2-7|TRBD2|TRBV6-5|14|NA
TGTGCCAGCAGGCTAGCGGGAGGGCCTTCCGAGCAGTACTTC
CASRLAGGPSEQYF
>TRBJ2-1|TRBD2|TRBV19|17|NA
TGTGCCAGTAGTAACCTAGCGGGAGTCCCAGGGGGAAATGAGCAGTTCTTC
CASSNLAGVPGGNEQFF
>TRBJ1-1|TRBD1|TRBV5-1|16|NA
TGCGCCAGCAGCTTGTCCGGGACAGGGTTGAACACTGAAGCTTTCTTT
CASSLSGTGLNTEAFF
>TRBJ2-7|NA|TRBV7-8|15|NA
TGTGCCAGCAGCTTCTCGCTAGTAACTAACTACGAGCAGTACTTC
CASSFSLVTNYEQYF
>TRBJ1-1|TRBD1|TRBV9|13|NA
TGTGCCAGCAGAGGACAGGAAGGGGTTGAAGCTTTCTTT
CASRGQEGVEAFF
>TRBJ2-7|NA|TRBV5-6|14|NA
TGTGCCAGCAGCTTGGGGTTGGCACTCTACGAGCAGTACTTC
CASSLGLALYEQYF
>TRBJ2-3|TRBD2|TRBV15|14|NA
TGTGCCACCAGCAGGGGGGGGGAGGCAGATACGCAGTATTTT
CATSRGGEADTQYF
>TRBJ2-7|TRBD2|TRBV7-2|14|NA
TGTGCCAGCAGCCCCGGGACTAGTTTCTACGAGCAGTACTTC
CASSPGTSFYEQYF
>TRBJ1-6|NA|TRBV4-2|17|NA
TGTGCCAGCAGCCAAGGGATTCAGGGCTCCTATAATTCACCCCTCCACTTT
CASSQGIQGSYNSPLHF
>TRBJ2-5|NA|TRBV7-9|15|NA
TGTGCCAGCAGTCCCGGGATCCTTTGGTATGAGACCCAGTACTTC
CASSPGILWYETQYF
>TRBJ2-1|TRBD1|TRBV15|17|NA
TGTGCCACCAGCAGGTCCCCTCGGGACAGGTCCCACAATGAGCAGTTCTTC
CATSRSPRDRSHNEQFF
>TRBJ2-2|TRBD2|TRBV9|14|many
TGTGCCAGCACAGCGGGGGGAGCCACCGGGGAGCTGTTTTTT
CASTAGGATGELFF
>TRBJ2-2|TRBD2|TRBV6-1|16|once
TGTGCCAGCAGTCAAGCGGGGGGGCTGTGGACCGGGGAGCTGTTTTTT
CASSQAGGLWTGELFF
>TRBJ2-7|TRBD2|TRBV18|12|NA
TGTGCAACCGGGACTAGCGCCTACGAGCAGTACTTC
CATGTSAYEQYF
>TRBJ2-3|TRBD2|TRBV2|14|NA
TGTGCCACTCGCGGGAGGGCCGGGGGAGATACGCAGTATTTT
CATRGRAGGDTQYF
>TRBJ1-5|NA|TRBV10-2|10|NA
TGCGCCAGCGGGGTTCAGCCCCAGCATTTT
CASGVQPQHF
>TRBJ2-1|TRBD2|TRBV5-1|14|NA
TGCGCCAGCAGCCCGGGGACTAGTAGGAATGAGCAGTTCTTC
CASSPGTSRNEQFF